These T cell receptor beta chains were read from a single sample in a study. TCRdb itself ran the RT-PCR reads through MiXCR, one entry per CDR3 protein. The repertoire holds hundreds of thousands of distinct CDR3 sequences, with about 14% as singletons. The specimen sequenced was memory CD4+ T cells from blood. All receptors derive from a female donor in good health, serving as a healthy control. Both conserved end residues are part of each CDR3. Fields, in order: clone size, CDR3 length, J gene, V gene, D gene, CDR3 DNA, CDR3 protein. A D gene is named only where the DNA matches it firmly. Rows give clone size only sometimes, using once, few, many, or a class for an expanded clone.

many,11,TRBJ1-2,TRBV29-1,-,TGCAGCCTTTTCGATTCCTATGGCTACACCTTC,CSLFDSYGYTF
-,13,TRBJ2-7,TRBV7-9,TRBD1,TGTGCCAGCAGCTCGACAGGGACCTACGAGCAGTACTTC,CASSSTGTYEQYF
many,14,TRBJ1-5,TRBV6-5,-,TGTGCCAGCAGTTCCAAGGGGAGAATCAGCCCCCAGCATTTT,CASSSKGRISPQHF
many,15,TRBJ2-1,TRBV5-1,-,TGCGCCAGCAGCTTAGGCGGAATCTCCTACAATGAGCAGTTCTTC,CASSLGGISYNEQFF
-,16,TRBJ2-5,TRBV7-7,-,TGTGCCAGCAGCTTAGGGCCCGGGTCACGCCAAGAGACCCAGTACTTC,CASSLGPGSRQETQYF
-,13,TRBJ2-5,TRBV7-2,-,TGTGCCAGCACCCTAAGTAGTTCATGGACCCAGTACTTC,CASTLSSSWTQYF
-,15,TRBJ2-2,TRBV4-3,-,TGCGCCAGCAGCCAACAGGGGAAAAACACCGGGGAGCTGTTTTTT,CASSQQGKNTGELFF
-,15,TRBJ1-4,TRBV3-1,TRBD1,TGTGCCAGCAGCCAACGCGCAGGGGGGGAAGAAAAACTGTTTTTT,CASSQRAGGEEKLFF
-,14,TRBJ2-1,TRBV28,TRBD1,TGTGCCAGCACCCCCGGGACAGGCTACAATGAGCAGTTCTTC,CASTPGTGYNEQFF
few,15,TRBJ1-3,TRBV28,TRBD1,TGTGCCAGCAGTTTGGGGGGGACAGCCCAAACTGCCATATATTTT,CASSLGGTAQTAIYF
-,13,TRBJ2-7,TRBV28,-,TGTGCCAGCAGTTTACTCGGCACCTACGAGCAGTACTTC,CASSLLGTYEQYF
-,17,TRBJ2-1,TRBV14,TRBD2,TGTGCCAGCAGCCAAGGCGGGCTAGCGGGACCCTACAATGAGCAGTTCTTC,CASSQGGLAGPYNEQFF
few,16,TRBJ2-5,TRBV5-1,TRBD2,TGCGCCAGCAGCCCGGGACTAGCGGTTAGCCAAGAGACCCAGTACTTC,CASSPGLAVSQETQYF
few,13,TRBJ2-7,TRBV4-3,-,TGCGCCAGCAGCCAAGGTATCCCCTACGAGCAGTACTTC,CASSQGIPYEQYF
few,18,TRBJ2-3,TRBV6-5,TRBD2,TGTGCCAGCAGTTACTCCGGGGGGGGGAGAAGTTACTCAGATACGCAGTATTTT,CASSYSGGGRSYSDTQYF
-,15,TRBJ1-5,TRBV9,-,TGTGCCAGCAGCGTAGGGCCGGATCTGTATCAGCCCCAGCATTTT,CASSVGPDLYQPQHF